This TCR beta chain was identified in a study of blood T cell repertoires in COVID-19. Study details: From the United States, Italy and Spain came samples of acute and convalescent COVID-19. The cDNA or gDNA used as material had been derived from T cells, B-cell-depleted T cells, or PBMCs.

Original processing methods: From reference gene primer amplification, estimates of nucleated cell counts were derived. Measured with immunoSEQ multiplex PCR; TCRdb has only the in-frame clones, and not every one. V and J calls and clone size are those listed in that table; D and trimming were worked out from the DNA. The top ten clones hold 8.2% of a sample with 62,000 or so clones, 80% to 90% of them seen once. Germline assignment: CDR1 MGHRA and CDR2 YSYEKL. The CDR3 covers 15 residues. J gave up 2 bases and V 8 bases, and 9 bases lay outside the gene matches. The sequencing sample was made of peripheral blood. The V call is TRBV4-1, the J call TRBJ2-5, with 9 positions matching TRBD2. The TCR was taken from a man over 45 with active COVID-19. Here the CDR3 reads CASSRGGGAQETQYF. Written as DNA, the CDR3 is TGCGCCAGCTCTCGGGGCGGGGGGGCTCAAGAGACCCAGTACTTC.